This passage covers 12 T cell receptor beta chains from one sample sequenced in a study of blood T cells in healthy people across ages. Then a second PCR, running roughly 7 to 11 cycles, was carried out with a sample-barcoded 5' primer and a J-beta primer mix. TCRdb reprocessed the 5' RACE reads with MiXCR, giving one entry per CDR3 protein. The sample contains roughly 800,000 distinct CDR3 sequences, 58% of which appear only once. Sequenced sample: blood. All receptors derive from a young man in good health.

The rearrangement links TRBV7-8 to TRBJ1-6; D unresolved. Germline V gene sequence: CDR1 SGHVS, CDR2 FQNEAQ. CDR3 length equals 13 residues. The germline V and J ends were trimmed by 1 base and 7 bases, with 5 bases remaining between them. CDR3 sequence (DNA): TGTGCCAGCAGCTTAGTTAAGAATTCACCCCTCCACTTT. This codes for CASSLVKNSPLHF.

The CDR3 loop is CASSLDYRTDTQYF. The CDR3 nucleotides are TGTGCCAGCAGCTTAGACTACCGCACAGATACGCAGTATTTT. This sequence joins TRBV7-3 and TRBJ2-3; D is perhaps TRBD2 (5 bases). Trimming removed 2 bases at V and 1 base at J, with 7 bases between. The CDR3 spans 14 residues. CDR1 SGHTA and CDR2 FQGTGA come from the germline V gene.

The genes are TRBV20-1 and TRBJ2-3; no definite D call. CDR1 and CDR2 (germline): DFQATT, SNEGSKA (reference sequence). V was shortened by 5 bases and J by 3 bases, with 18 bases between the two germline ends. The length of the CDR3 is 15 residues. In nucleotides, the CDR3 is TGCAGTGCTCCCCCGAGGTCCCGTTTTACAGATACGCAGTATTTT. It yields the protein CSAPPRSRFTDTQYF.

This clonotype showed up just a few times. The chain combines TRBV7-2 with TRBJ2-6, with no clear D. CDR1 and CDR2 (germline): SGHTA, FQGNSA. This CDR3 spans 15 amino acids. Trimming took off 5 bases at V and 2 bases at J, with 10 bases between the two ends. CDR3 bases: TGTGCCAGCAGCGACCGAAGAACTGGGGCCAACGTCCTGACTTTC. Protein product: CASSDRRTGANVLTF.

To note about this clonotype: An end of the junction does not agree with germline; a read error may underlie this. V usage is TRBV29-1 and J usage is TRBJ2-1; TRBD2 matches 8 bases. The CDR3 contains 15 residues. Germline lookup yields CDR1 SQVTM and CDR2 ANQGSEA. The DNA for the CDR3 is TGCAGCGTTGACACTAGCGGACTATCCTACAATGAACAGTTCTTC. This encodes CSVDTSGLSYNEQFF.

This chain connects TRBV5-1 to TRBJ2-7; D ambiguous. Germline V CDR1 and CDR2: SGHRS, YFSETQ. V was pared by 6 bases and J by 1 base, with 11 bases between. The CDR3 sequence is 13 residues long. In DNA form, the CDR3 reads TGCGCCAGCAATCCCCCGACTTCCTACGAGCAGTACTTC. Its translation: CASNPPTSYEQYF.

The rearrangement links TRBV5-1 to TRBJ2-1, with TRBD2 matching 12 bases. J was trimmed by 6 bases and V by 5 bases; bases with no gene match: 9. CDR3 length: 16 residues. Germline V gene data show CDR1 as SGHRS and CDR2 as YFSETQ. CDR3 coding DNA: TGCGCCAGCAGACAAGCACCTAGCGGGGGGGCCAATGAGCAGTTCTTC. Encoded protein: CASRQAPSGGANEQFF.

This CDR3 reads CASRSSGGDLYPYNEQFF. Here the CDR3 DNA reads TGTGCCAGCCGGTCGAGCGGGGGGGATCTTTACCCATACAATGAGCAGTTCTTC. The J gene is TRBJ2-1, the V gene TRBV6-1, with TRBD2 identical over 10 bases. The CDR3 has 18 residues. CDR1 is MNHNS and CDR2 is SASEGT in the germline V gene. V lost 8 bases, J lost 4 bases, and 17 bases stayed unmatched.

The V and J genes are TRBV30 and TRBJ2-7; TRBD1 might be the D (6 bases). This CDR3 comprises 12 residues. Germline V CDR1 and CDR2: GTSNPN, SVGIG (reference sequence). Between the trimmed V and J ends, which lost 2 bases and 6 bases, there was a span of 11 bases. Here the CDR3 reads CAWSNRVGEQYF. The CDR3 coding sequence is TGTGCCTGGAGTAACAGGGTGGGCGAGCAGTACTTC.

This clonotype came up a few times. The genes are TRBV4-2 and TRBJ2-1; possible D gene TRBD2, 5 bases. The CDR3 length is 13 residues. Trimming pared 1 base from V and 6 bases from J, leaving 7 bases between. Germline CDR1 is LGHNA and CDR2 is YNFKEQ. The CDR3 bases are TGTGCCAGCAGCCAAGTAGCGAGCAATGAGCAGTTCTTC. Protein sequence: CASSQVASNEQFF.

This clonotype was found once. The rearrangement links TRBV3-1 to TRBJ2-7; maybe TRBD2 (6 bases). The CDR3 is made up of 15 amino acids. CDR1 and CDR2 (germline): LGHDT, YNNKEL (reference sequence). Trimming took 2 bases from V and 2 from J, leaving 13 bases between them. This CDR3 reads CASSQPGTGPYEQYF. As DNA, the CDR3 is TGTGCCAGCAGCCAACCCGGGACTGGGCCCTACGAGCAGTACTTC.

This clonotype was seen a handful of times. The V call is TRBV6-5, the J call TRBJ2-7, with D possibly matching TRBD1 (6 bases). V gave up 6 bases and J gave up 3 bases, with 15 bases separating them. The CDR3 has 14 residues. Germline CDR1 and CDR2: MNHEY and SVGAGI. Here the CDR3 DNA reads TGTGCCAGCAGACCCGCAGGGGCAGGCTACGAGCAGTACTTC. Encoded protein: CASRPAGAGYEQYF.